Listed below are T cell receptor beta chains from one sample, sequenced in a study of graft-versus-host responses after intestinal transplantation. Clones were read by immunoSEQ multiplex PCR, and TCRdb kept only the in-frame ones, dropping some. This sample yields more than 65,000 clones, of which around 93% are seen a single time; about 0.44% belongs to the top ten. The antigens these receptors bind are not known. The sequencing here drew on unstimulated CD8+ T cells sorted from spleen or lymph node cells, taken before transplant. Source of these receptors: a human donor who was the organ donor for an intestinal transplant. Each CDR3 is given with its conserved first and last residue. Fields, in order: J gene, D gene, clone size, V gene, CDR3 protein, CDR3 DNA. The D gene is left open where the match is weak. Expanded clones are given a class, and other clones once, few, many or no size at all.

J gene: TRBJ2-5; D gene: TRBD1; clone size: once; V gene: TRBV27; CDR3 protein: CASSLLGQGETQYF; CDR3 DNA: TGTGCCAGCAGTTTATTGGGACAGGGAGAGACCCAGTACTTC
J gene: TRBJ1-1; D gene: TRBD1; clone size: NA; V gene: TRBV5-1; CDR3 protein: CASRPNRGRYTEAFF; CDR3 DNA: TGCGCCAGCAGACCAAACAGGGGTAGGTACACTGAAGCTTTCTTT
J gene: TRBJ2-1; D gene: NA; clone size: NA; V gene: TRBV27; CDR3 protein: CASSLSPRNEQFF; CDR3 DNA: TGTGCCAGCAGTTTATCCCCCAGGAATGAGCAGTTCTTC
J gene: TRBJ1-3; D gene: NA; clone size: few; V gene: TRBV7-9; CDR3 protein: CASSLGDPKGENTIYF; CDR3 DNA: TGTGCCAGCAGCTTAGGTGATCCGAAGGGGGAAAACACCATATATTTT
J gene: TRBJ2-7; D gene: NA; clone size: NA; V gene: TRBV7-2; CDR3 protein: CASSLSFEQYF; CDR3 DNA: TGTGCCAGCAGCTTATCTTTCGAGCAGTACTTC
J gene: TRBJ1-1; D gene: TRBD1; clone size: NA; V gene: TRBV9; CDR3 protein: CASSTSGTGGTEAFF; CDR3 DNA: TGTGCCAGCAGCACCTCCGGGACAGGGGGCACTGAAGCTTTCTTT
J gene: TRBJ2-7; D gene: NA; clone size: NA; V gene: TRBV19; CDR3 protein: CASRTGASYEQYF; CDR3 DNA: TGTGCCAGTAGGACTGGGGCCTCCTACGAGCAGTACTTC
J gene: TRBJ1-2; D gene: NA; clone size: NA; V gene: TRBV15; CDR3 protein: CATSRTGDLGYGYTF; CDR3 DNA: TGTGCCACCAGCAGAACGGGGGATCTGGGGTATGGCTACACCTTC
J gene: TRBJ1-2; D gene: NA; clone size: NA; V gene: TRBV7-9; CDR3 protein: CASSANPNYGYTF; CDR3 DNA: TGTGCCAGCTCAGCGAACCCTAACTATGGCTACACCTTC
J gene: TRBJ2-3; D gene: TRBD2; clone size: NA; V gene: TRBV9; CDR3 protein: CASSVGAGGLTDTQYF; CDR3 DNA: TGTGCCAGCAGCGTAGGAGCGGGGGGGTTAACAGATACGCAGTATTTT
J gene: TRBJ2-7; D gene: NA; clone size: NA; V gene: TRBV7-2; CDR3 protein: CASSSQGGRVFHYEQYF; CDR3 DNA: TGTGCCAGCAGCTCCCAGGGGGGCAGGGTATTTCACTACGAGCAGTACTTC
J gene: TRBJ1-2; D gene: NA; clone size: NA; V gene: TRBV6-5; CDR3 protein: CASSYSIEGYGYTF; CDR3 DNA: TGTGCCAGCAGTTACTCCATCGAGGGCTATGGCTACACCTTC
J gene: TRBJ2-7; D gene: NA; clone size: NA; V gene: TRBV19; CDR3 protein: CASSISGQSYEQYF; CDR3 DNA: TGTGCCAGTAGTATATCAGGTCAATCCTACGAGCAGTACTTC
J gene: TRBJ2-2; D gene: TRBD1; clone size: NA; V gene: TRBV4-3; CDR3 protein: CASSPQPGGKTGELFF; CDR3 DNA: TGCGCCAGCAGCCCGCAACCAGGGGGCAAAACCGGGGAGCTGTTTTTT
J gene: TRBJ2-2; D gene: TRBD2; clone size: NA; V gene: TRBV15; CDR3 protein: CATSRTGGNTGELFF; CDR3 DNA: TGTGCCACCAGCAGAACGGGGGGTAACACCGGGGAGCTGTTTTTT
J gene: TRBJ1-4; D gene: NA; clone size: once; V gene: TRBV6-5; CDR3 protein: CASSYVAGEKLFF; CDR3 DNA: TGTGCCAGCAGTTACGTGGCAGGGGAAAAACTGTTTTTT
J gene: TRBJ1-2; D gene: TRBD1; clone size: NA; V gene: TRBV7-9; CDR3 protein: CASSLGSGQLNYGYTF; CDR3 DNA: TGTGCCAGCAGCTTAGGCTCGGGACAGCTAAACTATGGCTACACCTTC
J gene: TRBJ2-3; D gene: NA; clone size: NA; V gene: TRBV4-1; CDR3 protein: CASSPGGDTQYF; CDR3 DNA: TGCGCCAGCAGCCCAGGCGGGGATACGCAGTATTTT
J gene: TRBJ2-2; D gene: NA; clone size: NA; V gene: TRBV4-2; CDR3 protein: CASSPGWTGELFF; CDR3 DNA: TGTGCCAGCAGCCCCGGGTGGACCGGGGAGCTGTTTTTT
J gene: TRBJ1-2; D gene: NA; clone size: NA; V gene: TRBV18; CDR3 protein: CASSTLAGGRYGYTF; CDR3 DNA: TGTGCCAGCTCGACTCTGGCCGGGGGGCGTTATGGCTACACCTTC
J gene: TRBJ1-6; D gene: TRBD1; clone size: NA; V gene: TRBV9; CDR3 protein: CASSVGGDSRDSPLHF; CDR3 DNA: TGTGCCAGCAGCGTAGGGGGGGACAGTCGGGATTCACCCCTCCACTTT
J gene: TRBJ2-5; D gene: NA; clone size: NA; V gene: TRBV11-2; CDR3 protein: CASSSPGVTEAQYF; CDR3 DNA: TGTGCCAGCAGCTCCCCCGGGGTGACGGAGGCCCAGTACTTC
J gene: TRBJ1-6; D gene: NA; clone size: NA; V gene: TRBV4-3; CDR3 protein: CASSQGGRFDNSPLHF; CDR3 DNA: TGCGCCAGCAGCCAAGGAGGGCGGTTCGATAATTCACCCCTCCACTTT
J gene: TRBJ2-7; D gene: NA; clone size: NA; V gene: TRBV28; CDR3 protein: CASSPYPGAGNEQYF; CDR3 DNA: TGTGCCAGCAGTCCGTACCCTGGGGCAGGCAACGAGCAGTACTTC
J gene: TRBJ2-1; D gene: NA; clone size: NA; V gene: TRBV5-5; CDR3 protein: CASSLGSAAYNEQFF; CDR3 DNA: TGTGCCAGCAGCTTGGGGTCCGCGGCCTACAATGAGCAGTTCTTC
J gene: TRBJ2-2; D gene: TRBD2; clone size: NA; V gene: TRBV2; CDR3 protein: CASSEWAGENTGELFF; CDR3 DNA: TGTGCCAGCAGTGAGTGGGCGGGGGAGAACACCGGGGAGCTGTTTTTT
J gene: TRBJ1-6; D gene: TRBD1; clone size: NA; V gene: TRBV9; CDR3 protein: CASSPTGATNSPLHF; CDR3 DNA: TGTGCCAGCAGCCCGACAGGGGCTACTAATTCACCCCTCCACTTT
J gene: TRBJ1-1; D gene: NA; clone size: NA; V gene: TRBV4-1; CDR3 protein: CASSGSTGTEAFF; CDR3 DNA: TGCGCCAGCAGTGGATCAACGGGCACTGAAGCTTTCTTT
J gene: TRBJ2-3; D gene: TRBD2; clone size: NA; V gene: TRBV6-6; CDR3 protein: CASSSRLADHTDTQYF; CDR3 DNA: TGTGCCAGCAGTTCCCGACTAGCGGATCACACAGATACGCAGTATTTT
J gene: TRBJ2-1; D gene: TRBD2; clone size: NA; V gene: TRBV4-2; CDR3 protein: CASSSFWTSGASSYNEQFF; CDR3 DNA: TGTGCCAGCAGCTCCTTCTGGACTAGCGGGGCCAGCTCCTACAATGAGCAGTTCTTC
J gene: TRBJ1-4; D gene: TRBD1; clone size: NA; V gene: TRBV5-1; CDR3 protein: CASSPGQATNEKLFF; CDR3 DNA: TGCGCCAGCAGCCCTGGACAGGCAACTAATGAAAAACTGTTTTTT
J gene: TRBJ1-1; D gene: NA; clone size: NA; V gene: TRBV7-2; CDR3 protein: CASSVVGVMSWNTEAFF; CDR3 DNA: TGTGCCAGCAGCGTGGTCGGGGTAATGTCATGGAACACTGAAGCTTTCTTT
J gene: TRBJ1-4; D gene: NA; clone size: NA; V gene: TRBV7-8; CDR3 protein: CASSPTGAWEKLFF; CDR3 DNA: TGTGCCAGCAGCCCAACAGGAGCTTGGGAAAAACTGTTTTTT
J gene: TRBJ2-1; D gene: NA; clone size: NA; V gene: TRBV6-1; CDR3 protein: CASSEGALREQFF; CDR3 DNA: TGTGCCAGCAGTGAGGGGGCCCTTAGGGAGCAGTTCTTC
J gene: TRBJ2-5; D gene: TRBD1; clone size: NA; V gene: TRBV9; CDR3 protein: CASSGGQGVPQYF; CDR3 DNA: TGTGCCAGCAGCGGGGGACAGGGCGTCCCCCAGTACTTC
J gene: TRBJ1-2; D gene: NA; clone size: NA; V gene: TRBV29-1; CDR3 protein: CSINGGSDNYGYTF; CDR3 DNA: TGCAGCATCAACGGGGGATCTGATAACTATGGCTACACCTTC
J gene: TRBJ1-1; D gene: NA; clone size: NA; V gene: TRBV2; CDR3 protein: CASRNRVTEAFF; CDR3 DNA: TGTGCCAGCAGAAACAGGGTCACTGAAGCTTTCTTT